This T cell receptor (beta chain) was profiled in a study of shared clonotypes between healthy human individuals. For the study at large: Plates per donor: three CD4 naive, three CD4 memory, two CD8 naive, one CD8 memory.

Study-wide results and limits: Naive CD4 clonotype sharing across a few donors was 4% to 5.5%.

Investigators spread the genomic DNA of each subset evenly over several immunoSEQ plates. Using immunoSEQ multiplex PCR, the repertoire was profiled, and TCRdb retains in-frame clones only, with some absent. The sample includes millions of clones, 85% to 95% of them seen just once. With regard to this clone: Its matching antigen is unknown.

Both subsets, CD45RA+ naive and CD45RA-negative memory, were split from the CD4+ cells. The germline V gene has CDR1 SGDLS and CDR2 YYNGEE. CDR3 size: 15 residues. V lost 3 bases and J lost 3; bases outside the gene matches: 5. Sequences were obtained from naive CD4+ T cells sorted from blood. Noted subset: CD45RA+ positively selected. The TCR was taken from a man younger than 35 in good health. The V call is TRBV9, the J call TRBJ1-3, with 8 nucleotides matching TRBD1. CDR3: CASSADRGYGNTIYF. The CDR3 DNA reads TGTGCCAGCAGCGCAGACAGGGGATATGGAAACACCATATATTTT.